The 15 T cell receptor beta chains in this list originate from one sample, sequenced in a study of blood T cell repertoires in COVID-19. This table comes from immunoSEQ multiplex PCR, and its TCRdb copy is limited to in-frame clones, with some not included. The table has roughly 100,000 clones, more than 75% seen once. Material: peripheral blood. These receptors were obtained from a man between 70 and 80 years old with acute or convalescent COVID-19.

The chain couples TRBV27 to TRBJ2-1; D may be TRBD2 (6 bases). The germline gives CDR1 MNHEY, CDR2 SMNVEV (reference sequence). Trimming shortened V by 3 bases and J by 7 bases, and 10 bases separated the two germline ends. CDR3 size: 13 residues. Here the CDR3 reads CASSFGGMNEQFF. The CDR3 DNA is TGTGCCAGCAGTTTTGGGGGGATGAATGAGCAGTTCTTC.

The J gene is TRBJ2-1, the V gene TRBV18; D gene ambiguous. The V and J ends lost 3 bases and 4 bases respectively, with 10 bases between them. The CDR3 has 14 amino acids. Germline V lookup: CDR1 KGHSH, CDR2 LQKENI. CDR3 DNA: TGTGCCAGCTCACCTCTAGGATCTTACAATGAGCAGTTCTTC. The encoded protein is CASSPLGSYNEQFF.

The chain is built from TRBV7-9 and TRBJ2-3; tentative D call: TRBD1 (7 bases). The germline V gene has CDR1 SEHNR and CDR2 FQNEAQ (reference sequence). This CDR3 is built from 15 residues. Trimming stripped 5 bases from V and 3 bases from J, with 15 bases between. The CDR3 sequence is CASSLTAGGTDTQYF. The CDR3, as DNA: TGTGCCAGCAGCCTCACGGCAGGGGGGACAGATACGCAGTATTTT.

V and J are TRBV7-2 and TRBJ2-7; 7 positions agree with TRBD2. V lost 2 bases and J lost 0; bases outside the gene matches: 7. This CDR3 has 16 amino acids. CDR1 SGHTA and CDR2 FQGNSA come from the germline V gene. Here the CDR3 reads CASSLPGRQRSYEQYF. CDR3 sequence (DNA): TGTGCCAGCAGCTTACCCGGGAGGCAGCGCTCCTACGAGCAGTACTTC.

The CDR3 sequence is CATSREGQGNTEAFF. The CDR3 nucleotides are TGTGCCACCAGCAGAGAGGGACAGGGGAACACTGAAGCTTTCTTT. The V gene is TRBV15, the J gene TRBJ1-1, with 9 bases that match TRBD1. In germline, CDR1 is LNHNV, CDR2 YYDKDF (reference sequence). This CDR3 contains 15 residues. With 0 bases clipped from V and 1 base from J, the junction kept 0 bases outside the gene matches.

V is TRBV9 and J is TRBJ1-2; D perhaps matches TRBD1 (6 bases). Germline CDR1 SGDLS, CDR2 YYNGEE. The CDR3 sequence is 15 residues long. V shed 0 bases and J shed 3 bases, with 12 bases lying between them. The CDR3 coding sequence is TGTGCCAGCAGCGTAGGTCGGGGGGCCTACTATGGCTACACCTTC. Its translation: CASSVGRGAYYGYTF. The full variable domain, completed using reference TRBV9 and TRBJ1-2, is DSGVTQTPKHLITATGQRVTLRCSPRSGDLSVYWYQQSLDQGLQFLIQYYNGEERAKGNILERFSAQQFPDLHSELNLSSLELGDSALYFCASSVGRGAYYGYTFGSGTRLTVV.

CDR3 coding DNA: TGTGCCAGCAGTTCAGGACAGGGGGGTTTCTATGGCTACACCTTC. Translated: CASSSGQGGFYGYTF. The chain couples TRBV27 to TRBJ1-2, with TRBD1 matching 10 bases. The germline gives CDR1 MNHEY, CDR2 SMNVEV (reference sequence). The CDR3 is 15 residues long. The ends lost 4 bases at V and 4 bases at J; junction bases unmatched: 6.

This CDR3 reads CASSIDVFNQPQHF. Here the CDR3 DNA reads TGTGCCAGTAGTATAGACGTCTTTAATCAGCCCCAGCATTTT. The chain carries TRBV19 and TRBJ1-5, with D unclear. The CDR3 loop spans 14 amino acids. The V end was cut by 0 bases, the J end by 4 bases, with 7 bases between. The germline gives CDR1 LNHDA, CDR2 SQIVND (reference sequence). The variable domain in full, completed from reference TRBV19 and TRBJ1-5, reads DGGITQSPKYLFRKEGQNVTLSCEQNLNHDAMYWYRQDPGQGLRLIYYSQIVNDFQKGDIAEGYSVSREKKESFPLTVTSAQKNPTAFYLCASSIDVFNQPQHFGDGTRLSIL.

The chain links TRBV5-4 to TRBJ1-2; possibly TRBD1 for D (6 bases). The length of the CDR3 is 15 residues. Germline V gene lookup returns CDR1 SGHNT and CDR2 YYREEE (reference sequence). V was trimmed by 3 bases and J by 2 bases, leaving 14 bases between them. As DNA, the CDR3 is TGTGCCAGCAGCTGGGGGCTTCCAGGCAACTATGGCTACACCTTC. This gives the protein CASSWGLPGNYGYTF.

This sequence joins TRBV6-5 and TRBJ1-2; 12 bases are shared with TRBD1. The trim removed 2 bases at V and 7 bases at J, leaving 5 bases unmatched. The CDR3 runs to 15 residues. The germline V gene has CDR1 MNHEY and CDR2 SVGAGI. The CDR3 reads CASSYQGQGAVGYTF. As DNA, the CDR3 is TGTGCCAGCAGTTACCAGGGACAGGGGGCGGTTGGCTACACCTTC.

The rearrangement uses TRBV3-1 (or the pseudogene TRBV3-2) and TRBJ1-3; D is perhaps TRBD1 (6 bases). CDR3 length: 14 residues. Trimming shortened V by 5 bases and J by 0 bases, and 8 bases separated the two germline ends. Germline loops: CDR1 LGHDT, CDR2 YNNKEL (reference sequence). CDR3 DNA: TGTGCCAGCAGCTACAGGGCCTCTGGAAACACCATATATTTT. It is translated as CASSYRASGNTIYF.

J is TRBJ1-1 and V is TRBV6-1, with D possibly being TRBD1 (6 bases). The CDR3 runs to 15 residues. The germline V gene encodes CDR1 MNHNS and CDR2 SASEGT. Trimming pared 0 bases from V and 3 bases from J, leaving 11 bases between. DNA of the CDR3: TGTGCCAGCAGTGAAGCAAGGGGGATACACACTGAAGCTTTCTTT. Protein sequence: CASSEARGIHTEAFF.

In DNA, the CDR3 is TGTGCCAGCAGTCCGGACAGGGGCCCCAGGGATACGCAGTATTTT. Residues: CASSPDRGPRDTQYF. The chain carries TRBV7-9 and TRBJ2-3, with 9 bases fitting TRBD1. CDR1 and CDR2 from the germline V gene are SEHNR and FQNEAQ (reference sequence). The CDR3 sequence is 15 residues long. V lost 6 bases to trimming and J lost 6 bases; unmatched junction nucleotides: 10.

This chain connects TRBV5-6 to TRBJ1-1; 7 nucleotides match TRBD1. The V gene's germline CDR1 is SGHDT and CDR2 YYEEEE. V shed 3 bases and J 2 bases; nucleotides not matched to a gene: 4. This CDR3 has 14 residues. In DNA form, the CDR3 reads TGTGCCAGCAGCTACAGGGGACTTAACACTGAAGCTTTCTTT. Its protein product is CASSYRGLNTEAFF. The whole variable domain, remainder taken from reference TRBV5-6 and TRBJ1-1, is DAGVTQSPTHLIKTRGQQVTLRCSPKSGHDTVSWYQQALGQGPQFIFQYYEEEERQRGNFPDRFSGHQFPNYSSELNVNALLLGDSALYLCASSYRGLNTEAFFGQGTRLTVV.

The rearrangement links TRBV5-1 to TRBJ2-7, with TRBD1 matching over 8 bases. This CDR3 has 14 amino acids. Germline CDR1 is SGHRS and CDR2 is YFSETQ. Unmatched junction bases numbered 4, after V lost 0 bases and J lost 5 bases. The CDR3 sequence is CASSLVQGADEQYF. The CDR3, as DNA: TGCGCCAGCAGCTTGGTTCAGGGGGCGGACGAGCAGTACTTC.